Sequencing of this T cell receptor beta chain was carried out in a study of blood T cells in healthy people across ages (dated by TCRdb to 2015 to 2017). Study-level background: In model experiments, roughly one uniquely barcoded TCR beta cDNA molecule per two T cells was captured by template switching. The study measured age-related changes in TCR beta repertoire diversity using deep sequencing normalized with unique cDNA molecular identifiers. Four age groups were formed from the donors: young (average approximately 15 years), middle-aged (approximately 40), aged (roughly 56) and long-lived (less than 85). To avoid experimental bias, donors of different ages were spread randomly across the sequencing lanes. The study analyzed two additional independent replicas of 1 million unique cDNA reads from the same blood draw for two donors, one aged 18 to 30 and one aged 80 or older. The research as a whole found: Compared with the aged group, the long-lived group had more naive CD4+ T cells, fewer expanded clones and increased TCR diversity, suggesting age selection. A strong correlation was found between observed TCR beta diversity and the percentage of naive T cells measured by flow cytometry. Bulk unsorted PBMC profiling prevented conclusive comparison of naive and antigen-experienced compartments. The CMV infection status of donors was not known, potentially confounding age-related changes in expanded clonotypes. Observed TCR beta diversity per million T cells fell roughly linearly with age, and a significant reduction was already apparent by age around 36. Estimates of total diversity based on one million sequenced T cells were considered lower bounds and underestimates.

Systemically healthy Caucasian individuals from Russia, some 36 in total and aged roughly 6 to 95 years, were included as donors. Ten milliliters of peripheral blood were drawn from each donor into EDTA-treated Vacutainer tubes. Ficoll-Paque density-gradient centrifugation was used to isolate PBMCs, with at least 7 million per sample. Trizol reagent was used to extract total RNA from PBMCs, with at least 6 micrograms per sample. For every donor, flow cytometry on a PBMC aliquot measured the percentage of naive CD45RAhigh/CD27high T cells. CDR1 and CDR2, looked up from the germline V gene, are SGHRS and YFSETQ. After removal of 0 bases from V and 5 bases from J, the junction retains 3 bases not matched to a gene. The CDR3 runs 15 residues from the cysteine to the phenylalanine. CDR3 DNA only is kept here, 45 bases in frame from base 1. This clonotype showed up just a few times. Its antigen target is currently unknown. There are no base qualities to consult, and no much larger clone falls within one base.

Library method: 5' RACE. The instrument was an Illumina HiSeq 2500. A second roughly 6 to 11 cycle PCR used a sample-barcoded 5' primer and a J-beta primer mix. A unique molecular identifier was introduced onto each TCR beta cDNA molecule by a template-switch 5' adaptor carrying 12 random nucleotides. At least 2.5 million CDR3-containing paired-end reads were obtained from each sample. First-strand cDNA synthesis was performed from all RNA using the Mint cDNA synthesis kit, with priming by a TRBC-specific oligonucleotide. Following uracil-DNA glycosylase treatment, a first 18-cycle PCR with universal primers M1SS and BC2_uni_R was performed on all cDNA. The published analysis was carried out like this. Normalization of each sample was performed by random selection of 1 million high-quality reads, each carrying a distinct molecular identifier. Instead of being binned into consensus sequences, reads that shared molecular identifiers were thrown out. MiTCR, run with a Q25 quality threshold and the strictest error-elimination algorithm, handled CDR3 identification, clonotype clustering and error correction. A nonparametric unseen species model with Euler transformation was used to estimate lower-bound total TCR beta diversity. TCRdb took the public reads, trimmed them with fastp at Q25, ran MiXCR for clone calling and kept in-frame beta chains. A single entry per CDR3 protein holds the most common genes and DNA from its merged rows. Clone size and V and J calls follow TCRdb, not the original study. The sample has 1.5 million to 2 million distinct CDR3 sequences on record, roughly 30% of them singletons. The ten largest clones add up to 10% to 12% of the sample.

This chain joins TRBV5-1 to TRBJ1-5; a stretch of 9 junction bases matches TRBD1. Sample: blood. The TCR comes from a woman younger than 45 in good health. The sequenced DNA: TGCGCCAGCAGCTTGGGGGGACAGGGTCATCAGCCCCAGCATTTT. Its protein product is CASSLGGQGHQPQHF.